A selection of T cell receptor beta chains follows, all from one sample in a study of blood T cell repertoires in COVID-19. Measured with immunoSEQ multiplex PCR; TCRdb has only the in-frame clones, and not every one. The repertoire has 60,000 to 90,000 clones, 86% of them found once; the top ten carry 15% to 20%. The sample comprised peripheral blood. Every receptor here comes from a human donor in a cohort sampled during active COVID-19. CDR3s include the opening cysteine and the closing phenylalanine or tryptophan. Each record gives: J gene, D gene, V gene, clone size, CDR3 DNA, CDR3 protein. The D gene is left open where the match is weak. The size field is filled for only some rows; it gives once, few, many or a size class.

TRBJ1-6,NA,TRBV12-3/TRBV12-4,NA,TGTGCCAGCGCGGGTCCTAATTCACCCCTCCACTTT,CASAGPNSPLHF
TRBJ2-7,TRBD2,TRBV7-9,few,TGTGCCAGCAGCCCAGGTTCGGCTAGCGGGAGTTACTACGAGCAGTACTTC,CASSPGSASGSYYEQYF
TRBJ1-1,TRBD1,TRBV19,NA,TGTGCCAGTAGGAGACAGGGGGCTAAAGGGTCCCACCGAATGAACACTGAAGCTTTCTTT,CASRRQGAKGSHRMNTEAFF
TRBJ2-1,NA,TRBV15,NA,TGTGCCACCAGCACGGGTAAACACAATGAGCAGTTCTTC,CATSTGKHNEQFF
TRBJ2-7,NA,TRBV3-1/TRBV3-2,NA,TGTGCCAGCAGCCAGAACAACTACGAGCAGTACTTC,CASSQNNYEQYF
TRBJ2-1,NA,TRBV12-3/TRBV12-4,few,TGTGCCAGCAGTTTCAGAGGAGAGCAGTTCTTC,CASSFRGEQFF
TRBJ2-5,NA,TRBV21-1,NA,TGTGCCAGCAGCAAATCGGGTTCGGCTGGCTTAGAGACCCAGTACTTC,CASSKSGSAGLETQYF
TRBJ1-3,NA,TRBV6-1,NA,TGTGCCAGCAGTGAAAGCAGGGGATCAGGAAACACCATATATTTT,CASSESRGSGNTIYF
TRBJ1-6,TRBD1,TRBV4-1,NA,TGCGCCAGCAGCCACGTTGAGACAGGGGTCTCACCCCTCCACTTT,CASSHVETGVSPLHF
TRBJ2-3,NA,TRBV18,NA,TGTGCCAGCTCACCAACCGGGACTGAGGGTACAGATACGCAGTATTTT,CASSPTGTEGTDTQYF
TRBJ2-7,NA,TRBV12-2,once,TGTGCAAGTCGCTCCATAGGGGTGAGGACAGAAGCCTACGAGCAGTACTTC,CASRSIGVRTEAYEQYF
TRBJ2-7,NA,TRBV7-2,NA,TGTGCCAGCAGTAGCCTGAGCGAGCAGTACTTC,CASSSLSEQYF
TRBJ2-2,NA,TRBV7-9,NA,TGTGCCAGCAGCTTTATGGCAACGAACACCGGGGAGCTGTTTTTT,CASSFMATNTGELFF
TRBJ2-7,NA,TRBV27,NA,TGTGCCAGCAGCTCGGGACAAAGTCCTTTTTACGAGCAGTACTTC,CASSSGQSPFYEQYF
TRBJ1-3,NA,TRBV28,NA,TGTGCCAGCAGTCTCCAGGGGGGAAACACCATATATTTT,CASSLQGGNTIYF
TRBJ1-1,NA,TRBV9,NA,TGTGCCAGCAGCCCGAGAGACACTGAAGCTTTCTTT,CASSPRDTEAFF
TRBJ2-6,TRBD1,TRBV28,NA,TGTGCCAGCCGAAGTCCCCGAGGGACAGGGAGGGACTCTGGGGCCAACGTCCTGACTTTC,CASRSPRGTGRDSGANVLTF
TRBJ2-5,NA,TRBV7-9,NA,TGTGCCAGCAGCCCGGCGGCGGGCCAAGAGACCCAGTACTTC,CASSPAAGQETQYF
TRBJ2-7,TRBD2,TRBV15,once,TGTGCCACCAGCAGAGGACTAGCGCCTTCATACGAGCAGTACTTC,CATSRGLAPSYEQYF
TRBJ1-2,TRBD1,TRBV11-2,NA,TGTGCCAGCAGCTTATCCAGGACAGGGCCCAACTATGGCTACACCTTC,CASSLSRTGPNYGYTF
TRBJ2-1,NA,TRBV5-1,NA,TGCGCCAGCAGCTTGATGGCAGGGAATGAGCAGTTCTTC,CASSLMAGNEQFF
TRBJ1-2,NA,TRBV7-2,NA,TGTGCCAGCAGCTTAGAAACATATGGCTACACCTTC,CASSLETYGYTF
TRBJ2-1,TRBD2,TRBV24-1,NA,TGTGCCACCAGCCCAAGGACTAGCGGGGTTACCTACAATGAGCAGTTCTTC,CATSPRTSGVTYNEQFF
TRBJ2-2,NA,TRBV5-1,NA,TGCGCCAGCAGCCCGGGCGACCCCACTAGGTCCGGGGAGCTGTTTTTT,CASSPGDPTRSGELFF
TRBJ1-5,NA,TRBV6-5,NA,TGTGCCAGCAGCCCGTCAGGGGCCGTAGGTGAGCCCCAGCATTTT,CASSPSGAVGEPQHF
TRBJ1-1,NA,TRBV2,NA,TGTGCCAGCAGTGGGTTGGCCGTGAACACTGAAGCTTTCTTT,CASSGLAVNTEAFF
TRBJ2-1,NA,TRBV29-1,once,TGCAGCGTTGAAGGGGGCGGCAGGGGAGAGTTGTCCTACAATGAGCAGTTCTTC,CSVEGGGRGELSYNEQFF
TRBJ2-7,TRBD1,TRBV5-1,NA,TGCGCCAGCAGCTTGGCTCCGACAGGGGACGGGCACTACGAGCAGTACTTC,CASSLAPTGDGHYEQYF
TRBJ2-7,TRBD2,TRBV10-3,NA,TGTGCCATCAGTGACTTGCTAGCGGGGGCTTCCTACGAGCAGTACTTC,CAISDLLAGASYEQYF
TRBJ2-3,NA,TRBV12-3/TRBV12-4,NA,TGTGCCAGCAGCTGGACACCCACAGATACGCAGTATTTT,CASSWTPTDTQYF
TRBJ2-7,NA,TRBV7-8,NA,TGTGCCAGCAGCCTGGGACACAACTACGAGCAGTACTTC,CASSLGHNYEQYF
TRBJ1-1,TRBD1,TRBV19,NA,TGTGCCAGTAGTATCCTCCGGACAGGGCGCCTAGAAGCTTTCTTT,CASSILRTGRLEAFF
TRBJ2-3,NA,TRBV11-2,NA,TGTGCCAGCAGCTTAGTGGGCGGGACGACCGGCACAGATACGCAGTATTTT,CASSLVGGTTGTDTQYF
TRBJ2-4,TRBD2,TRBV28,NA,TGTGCCAGCGGGCTTAGCGGGGGGAAAAACATTCAGTACTTC,CASGLSGGKNIQYF
TRBJ1-3,NA,TRBV3-1/TRBV3-2,NA,TGTGCCAGCAGCCCTTCCGACAGGAGCTCTGGAAACACCATATATTTT,CASSPSDRSSGNTIYF
TRBJ2-5,TRBD1,TRBV24-1,NA,TGTGCCACCAGACCTGGGACAGGGGGTCGGGAGACCCAGTACTTC,CATRPGTGGRETQYF
TRBJ2-1,NA,TRBV7-9,NA,TGTGCCAGCAGCTTGACCCAGGGCTACTACAATGAGCAGTTCTTC,CASSLTQGYYNEQFF
TRBJ1-2,NA,TRBV2,once,TGTGCCAGCAGTGAGAGGGACTATGGCTACACCTTC,CASSERDYGYTF
TRBJ2-3,NA,TRBV5-1,NA,TGCGCCAGCAGCCCCCGAGAAACTAGCACAGATACGCAGTATTTT,CASSPRETSTDTQYF
TRBJ2-7,TRBD1,TRBV19,NA,TGTGCCAGTAGTATAGCTTACAGGGGCCCGCCCTACGAGCAGTACTTC,CASSIAYRGPPYEQYF
TRBJ2-5,NA,TRBV6-5,medium-sized,TGTGCCAGCAACAGGGACATGGGGGAGACCCAGTACTTC,CASNRDMGETQYF
TRBJ1-3,NA,TRBV24-1,NA,TGTGCCACCAGGGTGACTGGCACCTCAGGAAACACCATATATTTT,CATRVTGTSGNTIYF
TRBJ2-7,TRBD1,TRBV28,NA,TGTGCCAGCAGTTCCCGGGACAGGTCCTCCTACGAGCAGTACTTC,CASSSRDRSSYEQYF
TRBJ2-7,NA,TRBV27,few,TGTGCCAGCAGGGACTCCACCTATGGCGAGCAGTACTTC,CASRDSTYGEQYF
TRBJ2-1,TRBD2,TRBV18,NA,TGTGCCAGCTCACCACCGATAGCGGGAGGATTCAATGAGCAGTTCTTC,CASSPPIAGGFNEQFF
TRBJ1-5,NA,TRBV30,NA,TGTGCCTGGAGCCCCTACAGGGCCCGTGGCAATCAGCCCCAGCATTTT,CAWSPYRARGNQPQHF
TRBJ1-5,NA,TRBV10-3,NA,TGTGCCATCAGTGAGGGCTTAGGGTTGGAGGGCAATCAGCCCCAGCATTTT,CAISEGLGLEGNQPQHF
TRBJ2-7,TRBD1,TRBV7-9,NA,TGTGCCAGCAGCGCTACCGGGACAGGGTTCTACGAGCAGTACTTC,CASSATGTGFYEQYF
TRBJ1-2,NA,TRBV7-9,NA,TGTGCCAGCAGACCTAACAGGGACAACTATGGCTACACCTTC,CASRPNRDNYGYTF
TRBJ1-3,NA,TRBV9,NA,TGTGCCAGCAGCGTAGGGGGGCAAGGAGACACCATATATTTT,CASSVGGQGDTIYF